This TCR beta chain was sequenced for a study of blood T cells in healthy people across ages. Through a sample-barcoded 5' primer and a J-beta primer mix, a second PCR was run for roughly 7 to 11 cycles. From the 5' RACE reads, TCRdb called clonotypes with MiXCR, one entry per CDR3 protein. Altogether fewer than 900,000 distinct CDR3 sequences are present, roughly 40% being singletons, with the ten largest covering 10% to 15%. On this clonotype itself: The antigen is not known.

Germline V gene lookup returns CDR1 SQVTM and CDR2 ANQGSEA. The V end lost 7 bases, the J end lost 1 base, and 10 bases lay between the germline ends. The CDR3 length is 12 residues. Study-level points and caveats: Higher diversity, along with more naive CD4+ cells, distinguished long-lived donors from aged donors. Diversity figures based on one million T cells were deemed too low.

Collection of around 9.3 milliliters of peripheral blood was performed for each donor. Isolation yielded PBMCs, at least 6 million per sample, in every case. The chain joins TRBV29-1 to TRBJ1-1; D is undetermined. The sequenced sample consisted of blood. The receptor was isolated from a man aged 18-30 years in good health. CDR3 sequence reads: CSGVLRNTEAFF. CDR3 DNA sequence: TGCAGCGGGGTACTGCGGAACACTGAAGCTTTCTTT. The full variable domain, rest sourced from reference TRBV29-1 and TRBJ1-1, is SAVISQKPSRDICQRGTSLTIQCQVDSQVTMMFWYRQQPGQSLTLIATANQGSEATYESGFVIDKFPISRPNLTFSTLTVSNMSPEDSSIYLCSGVLRNTEAFFGQGTRLTVV.